These T cell receptor beta chains were read from a single sample in a study of blood T cell repertoires in COVID-19. Assay: immunoSEQ multiplex PCR; the TCRdb copy retains only in-frame clones and omits some. The sample consists of 110,000 or so clones, just under 90% of them appearing once. Sequencing input: peripheral blood. These receptors came from a woman aged 50 to 60 with acute or convalescent COVID-19. Both conserved end residues are part of each CDR3. A D gene is named only where the DNA matches it firmly. Rows may omit the clone size; those that give it use once, few, many or a size class.

j_gene | v_gene | abundance | d_gene | CDR3nt | CDR3aa
TRBJ2-3 | TRBV18 | NA | NA | TGTGCCAGCTCACCGGACAGAAACACAGATACGCAGTATTTT | CASSPDRNTDTQYF
TRBJ1-2 | TRBV28 | NA | TRBD1 | TGTGCCAGCAGTTTACATCCTACGGGCGGGACAGAGGATGGCTACACCTTC | CASSLHPTGGTEDGYTF
TRBJ1-1 | TRBV6-5 | NA | NA | TGTGCCAGCACCGTAGGGCGGGGCGCTGAAGCTTTCTTT | CASTVGRGAEAFF
TRBJ2-2 | TRBV7-9 | few | NA | TGTGCCAGCAGCCCCCTCGGGGGGGAGCTGTTTTTT | CASSPLGGELFF
TRBJ1-2 | TRBV29-1 | NA | TRBD1 | TGCAGCGCCGCACAGGGGGCGGAAGGCTACACCTTC | CSAAQGAEGYTF
TRBJ2-7 | TRBV7-9 | NA | NA | TGTGCCAGCAGCCAGGCGAGGGAAAGGCCCTACGAGCAGTACTTC | CASSQARERPYEQYF
TRBJ2-4 | TRBV30 | NA | NA | TGTGCCTGGAGTGTCACAGGCAACATTCAGTACTTC | CAWSVTGNIQYF
TRBJ2-3 | TRBV12-3/TRBV12-4 | NA | TRBD2 | TGTGCCAGCAGGGCCGGGACTAGCTCGCAGTATTTT | CASRAGTSSQYF
TRBJ2-3 | TRBV6-1 | NA | NA | TGTGCCAGCAGTGAATTTCGGGATACTAGCACAGATACGCAGTATTTT | CASSEFRDTSTDTQYF
TRBJ2-5 | TRBV5-4 | NA | NA | TGTGCCAGCAGCCCCTGGACTGGCGAAGAGACCCAGTACTTC | CASSPWTGEETQYF
TRBJ1-2 | TRBV19 | NA | NA | TGTGCCAGTACCCCGGACAGAGCCGACTATGGCTACACCTTC | CASTPDRADYGYTF
TRBJ1-1 | TRBV28 | NA | NA | TGTGCCAGCCTAGGATACACTGAAGCTTTCTTT | CASLGYTEAFF
TRBJ1-3 | TRBV27 | NA | TRBD1 | TGTGCCAGCAGCTACAGGGGAGATTATGGAAACACCATATATTTT | CASSYRGDYGNTIYF
TRBJ1-4 | TRBV6-5 | NA | NA | TGTGCCAGCAGCCTAATGGTAGCTAATGAAAAACTGTTTTTT | CASSLMVANEKLFF
TRBJ1-3 | TRBV29-1 | NA | NA | TGCAGCGTTACTCTCTCTGGAAACACCATATATTTT | CSVTLSGNTIYF
TRBJ2-3 | TRBV4-1 | once | NA | TGCGCCAGCAGCCAAGCCGGGGTAGATACGCAGTATTTT | CASSQAGVDTQYF
TRBJ2-2 | TRBV2 | NA | NA | TGTGCCAGCAGTAGGCTGGGAGGCGATGGCACCGGGGAGCTGTTTTTT | CASSRLGGDGTGELFF
TRBJ1-4 | TRBV4-3 | NA | NA | TGCGCCAGCAGTCAAGAGCCAGGGAATATAGGTGAAAAACTGTTTTTT | CASSQEPGNIGEKLFF
TRBJ2-3 | TRBV30 | NA | NA | TGTGCCTGCAACACGCTGGGGGGTAGTCATGGTACGCAGTATTTT | CACNTLGGSHGTQYF
TRBJ1-2 | TRBV7-8 | NA | TRBD1 | TGTGCCAGCAGCCGGGACAGGGGAAAAGGCTACACCTTC | CASSRDRGKGYTF
TRBJ1-4 | TRBV29-1 | NA | NA | TGCAGCGTTGAAGATTCAGCTCGCCGGGAACTGTTTTTT | CSVEDSARRELFF
TRBJ2-6 | TRBV27 | NA | TRBD2 | TGTGCCAGCACTTGGGGGGGATCTTCCGGGGCCAACGTCCTGACTTTC | CASTWGGSSGANVLTF
TRBJ1-3 | TRBV10-3 | NA | NA | TGTGCCACGCAGACACGGACATCTGGAAACACCATATATTTT | CATQTRTSGNTIYF
TRBJ1-4 | TRBV18 | NA | NA | TGTGCCAGCTCACCAGCGCAGGCACAAACTAATGAAAAACTGTTTTTT | CASSPAQAQTNEKLFF
TRBJ1-2 | TRBV20-1 | NA | NA | TGCAGTGCTTCCAGACAGGATGGCTACACCTTC | CSASRQDGYTF
TRBJ1-1 | TRBV4-1 | NA | NA | TGCGCCAGCAGCCAAGTACCGGGTCGAGAGGAATTCTTT | CASSQVPGREEFF
TRBJ1-1 | TRBV19 | NA | TRBD1 | TGTGCCAGTACCCCAGGGGGAACTGAAGCTTTCTTT | CASTPGGTEAFF
TRBJ1-4 | TRBV18 | NA | NA | TGTGCCAGCTCACCACCGGGGGGGAGGAAACTGTTTTTT | CASSPPGGRKLFF
TRBJ1-1 | TRBV15 | NA | NA | TGTGCCACCAGCAGACAGATGGAGGAGACTGAAGCTTTCTTT | CATSRQMEETEAFF
TRBJ2-1 | TRBV7-9 | NA | TRBD1 | TGTGCCAGCAGCTCCCCGGGACAGTACAATGAGCAGTTCTTC | CASSSPGQYNEQFF
TRBJ2-2 | TRBV3-1/TRBV3-2 | NA | TRBD2 | TGTGCCAGCAGCCAACTAGCGGGGGGGCAGACCGGGGAGCTGTTTTTT | CASSQLAGGQTGELFF
TRBJ2-1 | TRBV7-8 | once | TRBD1 | TGTGCCAGCAGCTTCACAGGGGGCCGGGATGAGCAGTTCTTC | CASSFTGGRDEQFF
TRBJ1-3 | TRBV9 | NA | NA | TGTGCCAGCAGCGTAGCTGGGGGAGGCGGAAACACCATATATTTT | CASSVAGGGGNTIYF
TRBJ2-7 | TRBV18 | NA | NA | TGTGCCAGCTCACCTCCCTCAGCCTACGAGCAGTACTTC | CASSPPSAYEQYF
TRBJ1-1 | TRBV27 | NA | TRBD1 | TGTGCCAGCAGTTTTGAGGATCCATATGGGACAGGGGACACTGAAGCTTTCTTT | CASSFEDPYGTGDTEAFF
TRBJ1-5 | TRBV21-1 | NA | NA | TGTGCCAGCAGCAAAGAAGGGACAGGGGGCGGTCAGCCCCAGCATTTT | CASSKEGTGGGQPQHF
TRBJ2-7 | TRBV7-2 | NA | TRBD2 | TGTGCCAGCAGCTCCCCGGGACTAGCCTACGAGCAGTACTTC | CASSSPGLAYEQYF
TRBJ1-5 | TRBV3-1/TRBV3-2 | NA | TRBD1 | TGTGCCAGCAGTCAAGGGACAGGGGACAATCAGCCCCAGCATTTT | CASSQGTGDNQPQHF
TRBJ2-5 | TRBV30 | once | TRBD1 | TGTGCCTTGACTCAGACAGGGGGAGAGACCCAGTACTTC | CALTQTGGETQYF
TRBJ2-1 | TRBV28 | once | TRBD2 | TGTGCCAGCAGTCCACCGGGACTAGCGGGAGGAGGTGACAATGAGCAGTTCTTC | CASSPPGLAGGGDNEQFF
TRBJ1-5 | TRBV27 | NA | NA | TGTGCCAGCAGTTTATTTGGCAGAAATCAGCCCCAGCATTTT | CASSLFGRNQPQHF
TRBJ2-7 | TRBV3-1/TRBV3-2 | NA | NA | TGTGCCAGCAGCCAAGAGGAGGGGGCTAGAGAATACGAGCAGTACTTC | CASSQEEGAREYEQYF
TRBJ2-2 | TRBV2 | NA | TRBD2 | TGTGCCAGCAGACCCACACTAGCGGGAAGTTGGGCCGGGGAGCTGTTTTTT | CASRPTLAGSWAGELFF
TRBJ2-7 | TRBV20-1 | NA | TRBD1 | TGCAGTGCTAGTTGGGACAGGGAAAACTACGAGCAGTACTTC | CSASWDRENYEQYF
TRBJ1-6 | TRBV15 | NA | NA | TGTGCCACCAGCAGAAAAAGACAGGATAATTCACCCCTCCACTTT | CATSRKRQDNSPLHF
TRBJ2-3 | TRBV29-1 | NA | TRBD2 | TGCAGCGTGATGCCCGGCGGGGGGGCTAGGCAGTATTTT | CSVMPGGGARQYF
TRBJ2-6 | TRBV5-6 | NA | NA | TGTGCCAGCAGCCCCAATGGGGCCAACGTCCTGACTTTC | CASSPNGANVLTF
TRBJ2-1 | TRBV15 | NA | TRBD1 | TGTGCCACCAGCAGAGCCCCGGGGACAGCCTGGGGTGATGAGCAGTTCTTC | CATSRAPGTAWGDEQFF
TRBJ1-2 | TRBV6-5 | NA | NA | TGTGCCAGCAGGGAGGCCCAAAACTATGGCTACACCTTC | CASREAQNYGYTF
TRBJ2-2 | TRBV28 | NA | TRBD1 | TGTGCCAGCAGTTTATATCTCAGGGGGTGGGGCACCGGGGAGCTGTTTTTT | CASSLYLRGWGTGELFF